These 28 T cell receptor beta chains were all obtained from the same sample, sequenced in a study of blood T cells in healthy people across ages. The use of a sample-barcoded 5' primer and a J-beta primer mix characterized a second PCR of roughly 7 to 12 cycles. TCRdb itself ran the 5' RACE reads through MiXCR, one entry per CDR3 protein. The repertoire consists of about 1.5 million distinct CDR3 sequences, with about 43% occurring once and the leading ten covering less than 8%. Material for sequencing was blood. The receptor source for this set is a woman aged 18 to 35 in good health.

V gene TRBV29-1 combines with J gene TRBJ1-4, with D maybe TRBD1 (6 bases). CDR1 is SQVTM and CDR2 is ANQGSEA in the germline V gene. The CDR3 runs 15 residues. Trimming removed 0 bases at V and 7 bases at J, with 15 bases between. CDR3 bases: TGCAGCGTTGAAGATCAGGGGAGGAATGTTGAAAAACTGTTTTTT. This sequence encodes CSVEDQGRNVEKLFF.

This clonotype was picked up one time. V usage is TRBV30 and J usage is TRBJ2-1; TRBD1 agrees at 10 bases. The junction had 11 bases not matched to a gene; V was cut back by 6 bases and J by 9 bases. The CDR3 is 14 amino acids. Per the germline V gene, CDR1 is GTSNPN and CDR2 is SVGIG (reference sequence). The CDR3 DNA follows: TGTGCCTGTACCCCGGGGGACAGGGGCTTTGAGCAGTTCTTC. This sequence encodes CACTPGDRGFEQFF.

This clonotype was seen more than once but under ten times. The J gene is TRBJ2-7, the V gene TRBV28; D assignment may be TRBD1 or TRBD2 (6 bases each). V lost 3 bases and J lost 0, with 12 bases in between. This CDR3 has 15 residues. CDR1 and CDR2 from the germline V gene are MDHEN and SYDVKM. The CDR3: CASSLVSGASYEQYF. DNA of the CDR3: TGTGCCAGCAGTTTGGTGTCGGGGGCCTCCTACGAGCAGTACTTC.

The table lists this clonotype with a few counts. The CDR3 DNA follows: TGTGCCAGCAGCGTAGACGGACAGGGGGGATCACCCCTCCACTTT. Its protein product is CASSVDGQGGSPLHF. The gene calls are TRBV9 and TRBJ1-6; 10 positions agree with TRBD1. With V trimmed by 0 bases and J by 10 bases, 4 bases remained unmatched. The V gene's germline CDR1 is SGDLS and CDR2 YYNGEE. CDR3 length: 15 amino acids.

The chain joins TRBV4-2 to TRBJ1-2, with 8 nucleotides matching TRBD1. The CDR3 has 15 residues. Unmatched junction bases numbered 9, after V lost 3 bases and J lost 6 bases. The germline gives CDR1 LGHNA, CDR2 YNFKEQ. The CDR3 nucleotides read TGTGCCAGCAGCCAGAGGACAGGGTGGGGGGATGGCTACACCTTC. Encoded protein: CASSQRTGWGDGYTF.

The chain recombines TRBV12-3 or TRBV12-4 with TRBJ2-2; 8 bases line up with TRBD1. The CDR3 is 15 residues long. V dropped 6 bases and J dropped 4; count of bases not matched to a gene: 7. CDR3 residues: CASSNGQGGTGELFF. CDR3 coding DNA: TGTGCCAGCAGCAACGGACAGGGTGGCACCGGGGAGCTGTTTTTT.

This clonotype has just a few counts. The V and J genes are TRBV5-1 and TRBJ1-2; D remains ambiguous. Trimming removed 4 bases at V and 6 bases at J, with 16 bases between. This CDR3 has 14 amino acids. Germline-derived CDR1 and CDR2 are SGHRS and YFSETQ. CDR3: CASSAGGIQDGYTF. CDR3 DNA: TGCGCCAGCAGCGCCGGCGGGATCCAGGATGGCTACACCTTC.

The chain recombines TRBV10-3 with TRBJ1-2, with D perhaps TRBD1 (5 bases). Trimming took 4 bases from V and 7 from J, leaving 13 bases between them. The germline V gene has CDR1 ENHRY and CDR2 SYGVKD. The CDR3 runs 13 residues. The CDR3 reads CAISGRGDGGYTF. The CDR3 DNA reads TGTGCCATCAGTGGACGAGGGGACGGTGGCTACACCTTC.

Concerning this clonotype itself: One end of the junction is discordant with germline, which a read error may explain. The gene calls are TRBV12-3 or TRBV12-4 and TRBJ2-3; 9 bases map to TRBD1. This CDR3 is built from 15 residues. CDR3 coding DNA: TGTGCCGGCAGTTTCCGGGACAGGGATGGGGATACGCAGTATTTT. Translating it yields CAGSFRDRDGDTQYF.

DNA of the CDR3: TGCAGTGCTCCGACTAGCGGGAACTTCAAAAACATTCAGTACTTC. It translates to CSAPTSGNFKNIQYF. V gene TRBV20-1 combines with J gene TRBJ2-4; 11 bases are a match to TRBD2. CDR1 DFQATT and CDR2 SNEGSKA come from the germline V gene (reference sequence). V was clipped by 5 bases and J by 3 bases; unmatched bases: 6. The CDR3 extends over 15 amino acids.

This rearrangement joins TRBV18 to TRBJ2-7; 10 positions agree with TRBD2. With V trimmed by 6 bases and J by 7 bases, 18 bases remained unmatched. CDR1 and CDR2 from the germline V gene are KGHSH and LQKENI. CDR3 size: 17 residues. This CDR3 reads CASSPLLAGSSYNEQYF. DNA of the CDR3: TGTGCCAGCTCGCCGTTACTAGCGGGAAGCTCCTACAATGAGCAGTACTTC.

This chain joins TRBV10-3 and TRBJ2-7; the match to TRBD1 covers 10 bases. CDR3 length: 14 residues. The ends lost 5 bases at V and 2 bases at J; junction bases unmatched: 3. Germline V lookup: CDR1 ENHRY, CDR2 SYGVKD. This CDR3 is CAISPGQGAYEQYF. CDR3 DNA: TGTGCCATCAGTCCTGGACAGGGGGCCTACGAGCAGTACTTC.

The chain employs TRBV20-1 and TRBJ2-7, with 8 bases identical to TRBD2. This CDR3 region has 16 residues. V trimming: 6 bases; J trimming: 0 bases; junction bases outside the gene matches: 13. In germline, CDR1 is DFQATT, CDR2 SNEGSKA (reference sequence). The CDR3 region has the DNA TGCAGTGCCGAAGTGGGCGGGGGGCATAACTCCTACGAGCAGTACTTC. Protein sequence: CSAEVGGGHNSYEQYF.

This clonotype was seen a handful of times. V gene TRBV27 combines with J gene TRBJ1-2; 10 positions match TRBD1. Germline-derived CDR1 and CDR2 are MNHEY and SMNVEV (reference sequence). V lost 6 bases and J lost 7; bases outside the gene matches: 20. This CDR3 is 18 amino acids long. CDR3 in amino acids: CASSQTGTGAYLAGGYTF. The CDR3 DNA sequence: TGTGCCAGCAGCCAAACCGGGACAGGGGCCTACTTGGCGGGTGGCTACACCTTC.

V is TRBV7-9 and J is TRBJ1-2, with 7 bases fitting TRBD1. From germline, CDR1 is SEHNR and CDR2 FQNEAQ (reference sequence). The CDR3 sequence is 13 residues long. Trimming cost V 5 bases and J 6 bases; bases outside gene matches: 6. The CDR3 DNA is TGTGCCAGCAGCGGCGGGACAGTCAATGGCTACACCTTC. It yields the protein CASSGGTVNGYTF.

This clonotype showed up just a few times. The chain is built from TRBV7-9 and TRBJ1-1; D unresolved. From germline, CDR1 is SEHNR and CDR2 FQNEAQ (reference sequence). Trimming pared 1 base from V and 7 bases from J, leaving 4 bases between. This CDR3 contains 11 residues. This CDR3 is CASSLDFEAFF. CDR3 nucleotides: TGTGCCAGCAGCTTAGACTTTGAAGCTTTCTTT.

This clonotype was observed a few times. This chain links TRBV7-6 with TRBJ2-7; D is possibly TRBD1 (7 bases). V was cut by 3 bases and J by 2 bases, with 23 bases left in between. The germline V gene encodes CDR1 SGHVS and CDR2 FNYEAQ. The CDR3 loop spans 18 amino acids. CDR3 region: CASSFFPAGTENTYEQYF. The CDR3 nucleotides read TGTGCCAGCAGCTTTTTTCCGGCGGGGACAGAGAATACCTACGAGCAGTACTTC.

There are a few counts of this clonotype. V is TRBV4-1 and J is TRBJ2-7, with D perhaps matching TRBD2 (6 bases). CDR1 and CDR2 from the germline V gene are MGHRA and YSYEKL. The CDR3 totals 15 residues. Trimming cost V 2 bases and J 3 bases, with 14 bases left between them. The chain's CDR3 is CASSQIGGNNYEQYF. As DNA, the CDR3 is TGCGCCAGCAGCCAAATTGGGGGGAACAACTACGAGCAGTACTTC.

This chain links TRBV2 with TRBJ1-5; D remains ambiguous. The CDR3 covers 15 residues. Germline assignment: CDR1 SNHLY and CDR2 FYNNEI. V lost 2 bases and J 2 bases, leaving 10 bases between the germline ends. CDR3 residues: CASSESLFGNQPQHF. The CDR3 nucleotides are TGTGCCAGCAGTGAAAGTCTGTTCGGCAATCAGCCCCAGCATTTT.

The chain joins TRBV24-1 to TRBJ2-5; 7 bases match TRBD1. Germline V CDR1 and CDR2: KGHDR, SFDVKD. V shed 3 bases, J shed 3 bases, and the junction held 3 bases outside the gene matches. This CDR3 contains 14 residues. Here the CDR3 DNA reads TGTGCCACCAGTGATCTCGGGACAGAAGAGACCCAGTACTTC. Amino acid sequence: CATSDLGTEETQYF.

The CDR3 spells CASSQDPPRSSYNEQYF. CDR3 DNA: TGTGCCAGCAGCCAAGATCCCCCTAGGTCCTCCTACAATGAGCAGTACTTC. The chain joins TRBV3-1 to TRBJ2-1; D remains ambiguous. The J call may be wrong; the DNA end is better matched by TRBJ2-7. The CDR3 contains 17 residues. Germline values: CDR1 LGHDT, CDR2 YNNKEL (reference sequence).

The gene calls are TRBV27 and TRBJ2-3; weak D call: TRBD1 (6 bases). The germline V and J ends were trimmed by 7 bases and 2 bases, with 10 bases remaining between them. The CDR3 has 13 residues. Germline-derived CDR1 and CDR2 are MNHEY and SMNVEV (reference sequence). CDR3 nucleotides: TGTGCCAGCATTGACAGGTTCACAGATACGCAGTATTTT. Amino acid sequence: CASIDRFTDTQYF.

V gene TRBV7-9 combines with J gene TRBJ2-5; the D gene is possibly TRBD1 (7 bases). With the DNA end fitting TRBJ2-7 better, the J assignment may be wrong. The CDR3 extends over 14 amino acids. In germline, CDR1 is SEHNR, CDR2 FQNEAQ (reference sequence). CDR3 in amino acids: CASAAGQGEYEQYF. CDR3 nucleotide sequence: TGTGCCAGCGCTGCGGGGCAGGGGGAGTACGAGCAGTACTTC.

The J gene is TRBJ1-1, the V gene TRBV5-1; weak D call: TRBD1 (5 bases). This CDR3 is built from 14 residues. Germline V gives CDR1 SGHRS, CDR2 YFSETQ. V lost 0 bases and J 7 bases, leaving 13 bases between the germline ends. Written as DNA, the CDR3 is TGCGCCAGCAGCTTGGCCGGGGGGACGGTTGAAGCTTTCTTT. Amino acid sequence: CASSLAGGTVEAFF.

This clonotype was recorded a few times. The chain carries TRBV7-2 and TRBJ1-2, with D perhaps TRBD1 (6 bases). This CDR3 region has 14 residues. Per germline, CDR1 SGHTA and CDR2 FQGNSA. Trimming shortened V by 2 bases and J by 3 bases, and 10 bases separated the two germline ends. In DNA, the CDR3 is TGTGCCAGCAGCTTACTTGCAGGGGACTATGGCTACACCTTC. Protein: CASSLLAGDYGYTF.

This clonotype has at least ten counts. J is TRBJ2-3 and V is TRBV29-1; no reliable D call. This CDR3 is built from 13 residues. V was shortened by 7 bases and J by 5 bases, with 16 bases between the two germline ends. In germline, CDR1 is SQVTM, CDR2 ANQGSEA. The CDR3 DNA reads TGCAGCGGTTGTAACGGTGTGGTAGATACGCAGTATTTT. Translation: CSGCNGVVDTQYF.

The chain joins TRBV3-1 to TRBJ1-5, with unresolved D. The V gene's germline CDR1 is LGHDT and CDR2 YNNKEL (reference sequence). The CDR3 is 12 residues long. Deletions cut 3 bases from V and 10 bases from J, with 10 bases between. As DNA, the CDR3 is TGTGCCAGCAGCCACGTCCCGGGTCCCCAGCATTTT. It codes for CASSHVPGPQHF.

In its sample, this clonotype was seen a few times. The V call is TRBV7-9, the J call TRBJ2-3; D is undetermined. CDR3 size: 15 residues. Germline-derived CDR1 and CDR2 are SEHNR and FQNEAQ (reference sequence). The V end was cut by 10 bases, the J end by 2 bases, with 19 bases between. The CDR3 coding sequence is TGTGCCACCATAGAACCCAGTAGAACCACAGATACGCAGTATTTT. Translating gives CATIEPSRTTDTQYF. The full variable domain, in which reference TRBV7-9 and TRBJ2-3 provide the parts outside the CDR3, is DTGVSQNPRHKITKRGQNVTFRCDPISEHNRLYWYRQTLGQGPEFLTYFQNEAQLEKSRLLSDRFSAERPKGSFSTLEIQRTEQGDSAMYLCATIEPSRTTDTQYFGPGTRLTVL.